This entry concerns a single T cell receptor (beta chain). Its target is unknown. PCR was performed using 60 Vbeta and 13 Jbeta primers. Clones were sequenced by immunoSEQ multiplex PCR, and TCRdb holds only the in-frame ones, with some missing. The sample lists about 120,000 clones, roughly 80% occurring once. This entry is derived from a study of cytomegalovirus exposure and HLA in healthy donors. Overall study results and limits: The study listed approximately 160 cytomegalovirus-associated TCR beta chains. An analysis that came later showed most CMV-associated TCR beta chains appearing HLA-restricted.

This TCR came from a woman in her fifties or sixties in good health and CMV-seronegative. The sample comprised PBMCs.

The CDR3 coding sequence is TGCGCCAGCAGCTCGACCTGGAGCTCTGGAAACACCATATATTTT. Translating gives CASSSTWSSGNTIYF. V and J are TRBV5-1 and TRBJ1-3; D call uncertain. The germline V gene encodes CDR1 SGHRS and CDR2 YFSETQ. This CDR3 contains 15 residues. Deletions cut 3 bases from V and 0 bases from J, with 10 bases between.